The 27 T cell receptor beta chains reported below all come from one sample, sequenced in a study of molecular identifiers for immune sequencing clone quantification. TCRdb reprocessed the PCR reads with MiXCR, giving one entry per CDR3 protein. The repertoire holds 460,000 or so distinct CDR3 sequences, with about 25% as singletons. The sample comprised naive CD8+ T cells from blood, with Jurkat cell RNA spiked in. Subset reported: FACS-sorted CD8+CD4-CCR7+CD45RA+ naive T cells. These receptors were taken from a human donor in good health. Some libraries in this study had Jurkat cell RNA spiked in.

The chain employs TRBV27 and TRBJ2-4, with D tentatively TRBD1 (6 bases). V was cut by 3 bases and J by 9 bases, with 15 bases left in between. The germline gives CDR1 MNHEY, CDR2 SMNVEV (reference sequence). There are 14 residues in the CDR3. The chain's CDR3 is CASSFGRGFGIQYF. The CDR3, as DNA: TGTGCCAGCAGTTTCGGCAGGGGCTTTGGCATTCAGTACTTC.

Only a few counts were recorded for this clonotype. This chain connects TRBV20-1 to TRBJ2-1; D call uncertain. Trimming took off 0 bases at V and 3 bases at J, with 15 bases between the two ends. Germline V gene sequence: CDR1 DFQATT, CDR2 SNEGSKA (reference sequence). The CDR3 loop spans 16 amino acids. As DNA, the CDR3 is TGCAGTGCTAGAGATAATGGGCAGGACCTCTACAATGAGCAGTTCTTC. It codes for CSARDNGQDLYNEQFF.

The V and J genes are TRBV14 and TRBJ2-1; no firm D call. This CDR3 contains 15 residues. With 0 bases removed from V and 0 bases from J, the gap between germline ends came to 6 bases. Germline V lookup: CDR1 SGHDN, CDR2 FVKESK. The CDR3 region is CASSQDPGSYNEQFF. The CDR3 nucleotides read TGTGCCAGCAGCCAAGATCCGGGCTCCTACAATGAGCAGTTCTTC.

As regards this clonotype: This clone may be a read error of a much larger clone one base away. The chain combines TRBV7-6 with TRBJ2-7, with D uncertain. V gave up 1 base and J gave up 5 bases, with 12 bases separating them. This CDR3 is 14 amino acids long. CDR1 SGHVS and CDR2 FNYEAQ come from the germline V gene. CDR3 nucleotide sequence: TGTGCCAGCAGCTTAGGTGGAATCTGCCACGAGCAGTACTTC. Amino acid sequence: CASSLGGICHEQYF. Combining the CDR3 with reference TRBV7-6 and TRBJ2-7 gives the whole variable domain GAGVSQSPRYKVTKRGQDVALRCDPISGHVSLYWYRQALGQGPEFLTYFNYEAQQDKSGLPNDRFSAERPEGSISTLTIQRTEQRDSAMYRCASSLGGICHEQYFGPGTRLTVT.

This clonotype was observed a few times. The chain has TRBV18 and TRBJ2-7, with D perhaps given as TRBD1 or TRBD2 (5 bases each). Trimming cost V 3 bases and J 3 bases, with 15 bases left between them. Germline values: CDR1 KGHSH, CDR2 LQKENI. The CDR3 length is 15 residues. The CDR3 DNA follows: TGTGCCAGCTCACCCGGGACCGGGGACCACTACGAGCAGTACTTC. Its translation: CASSPGTGDHYEQYF.

This chain connects TRBV6-1 to TRBJ1-5, with a possible D match to TRBD1 (6 bases). The CDR3 loop spans 16 amino acids. CDR1 and CDR2 (germline): MNHNS, SASEGT. Trimming shortened V by 2 bases and J by 4 bases, and 15 bases separated the two germline ends. CDR3: CASSELGGEDNQPQHF. DNA of the CDR3: TGTGCCAGCAGTGAATTAGGGGGGGAGGATAATCAGCCCCAGCATTTT.

This clonotype was detected a few times. V usage is TRBV27 and J usage is TRBJ2-7; 9 bases align to TRBD1. After removal of 4 bases from V and 5 bases from J, the junction contained 9 bases not matched to a gene. Germline loops: CDR1 MNHEY, CDR2 SMNVEV (reference sequence). This CDR3 is built from 15 residues. In DNA, the CDR3 is TGTGCCAGCAGTTCCCATACAGGGGGCGCGGACGAGCAGTACTTC. This gives the protein CASSSHTGGADEQYF.

This clonotype has only a few counts. The chain couples TRBV19 to TRBJ2-3; 7 nucleotides line up with TRBD2. The V gene end was trimmed by 5 bases and the J gene end by 4 bases; junction bases not matched to a gene: 3. CDR3 size: 13 residues. Germline CDR1 LNHDA, CDR2 SQIVND (reference sequence). The CDR3: CASSAGVADTQYF. DNA for the CDR3: TGTGCCAGTAGTGCGGGAGTGGCAGATACGCAGTATTTT.

Remarks on this clonotype: A read error may produce the germline difference seen at one junction end. This sequence joins TRBV7-9 and TRBJ1-1; D might be TRBD1 (5 bases). The CDR3 is made up of 16 amino acids. Germline CDR1 reads SEHNR; CDR2 reads FQNEAQ (reference sequence). CDR3 in DNA: TGTGCCGGCAGCTTAGGGGAGGTGGGGCTAAGGGCTGAAGCTTTCTTT. It is translated as CAGSLGEVGLRAEAFF.

This clonotype was observed at least ten times. The CDR3 loop reads CASSSGQGANTGELFF. The DNA for the CDR3 is TGTGCCAGCAGCTCCGGACAGGGTGCGAACACCGGGGAGCTGTTTTTT. The chain employs TRBV5-8 and TRBJ2-2; 8 bases line up with TRBD1. V was pared by 3 bases and J by 0 bases, with 4 bases of the junction left unmatched. CDR1 is SGHTS and CDR2 is YDEGEE in the germline V gene. The CDR3 contains 16 residues.

This clonotype came up a few times. The chain has TRBV27 and TRBJ2-5, with TRBD1 matching 7 bases. From germline, CDR1 is MNHEY and CDR2 SMNVEV (reference sequence). The trim removed 5 bases at V and 0 bases at J, leaving 3 bases unmatched. The CDR3 contains 14 residues. DNA of the CDR3: TGTGCCAGCAGTCGGGACAGCTACCAAGAGACCCAGTACTTC. Encoded protein: CASSRDSYQETQYF.

On this clonotype: A read error is possible here, since a much larger clone lies one base away. This CDR3 is missing its conserved last phenylalanine or tryptophan, likely due to a read error. The V call is TRBV5-4, the J call TRBJ2-7; TRBD2 might be the D (6 bases). CDR3 length equals 14 residues. From germline, CDR1 is SGHNT and CDR2 YYREEE (reference sequence). Trimming shortened V by 2 bases and J by 5 bases, and 14 bases separated the two germline ends. The CDR3 spells CASSFGPGEDEQYL. CDR3 sequence (DNA): TGTGCCAGCAGCTTCGGCCCGGGGGAAGACGAGCAGTACCTC.

As regards this clonotype: A much more abundant neighbour one base away suggests this may be a read error. The rearrangement joins TRBV6-5 to TRBJ2-7, with TRBD1 matching 10 bases. CDR3 length: 15 residues. The germline V gene has CDR1 MNHEY and CDR2 SVGAGI. The junction had 10 bases not matched to a gene; V was cut back by 5 bases and J by 6 bases. CDR3 residues: CASSPSGTGACEQYF. The CDR3 DNA reads as TGTGCCAGCAGTCCATCCGGGACAGGGGCCTGCGAGCAGTACTTC.

This clonotype was observed at least ten times. This chain uses TRBV12-3 or TRBV12-4 with TRBJ1-5, with D possibly TRBD1 on 6 matching bases. The CDR3 is made up of 14 amino acids. V lost 5 bases and J lost 7, with 15 bases in between. In nucleotides, the CDR3 is TGTGCCAGCAGTAGGAGGACAGCCCGGCAGCCCCAGCATTTT. Encoded protein: CASSRRTARQPQHF.

This clonotype occurred a few times. J is TRBJ2-3 and V is TRBV4-3; TRBD1 aligns across 8 bases. This CDR3 is 16 amino acids long. The V gene's germline CDR1 is LGHNA and CDR2 YSLEER. J lost 4 bases, V lost 1 base, and 7 bases had no gene match. CDR3 loop: CASSQGQGAKADTQYF. DNA of the CDR3: TGCGCCAGCAGCCAAGGGCAGGGGGCGAAGGCAGATACGCAGTATTTT.

The V and J genes are TRBV6-2 or TRBV6-3 and TRBJ2-1; D is possibly TRBD1 or TRBD2 (5 bases each). The CDR3 is made up of 18 amino acids. Germline V gives CDR1 MNHEY, CDR2 SVGEGT. Trimming cost V 0 bases and J 8 bases, with 23 bases left between them. The CDR3 sequence is CASSYSIQTGAVIDEQFF. CDR3 bases: TGTGCCAGCAGTTACTCGATCCAAACCGGGGCCGTCATCGATGAGCAGTTCTTC.

This clonotype has only a few counts. The rearrangement links TRBV20-1 to TRBJ2-7; 10 positions agree with TRBD2. The CDR3 runs 14 residues. The ends lost 4 bases at V and 3 bases at J; junction bases unmatched: 6. Germline CDR1 DFQATT, CDR2 SNEGSKA (reference sequence). The CDR3 DNA reads as TGCAGTGCTAATCCTAGCGGGAGTTACTACGAGCAGTACTTC. Protein sequence: CSANPSGSYYEQYF.

This clonotype has more than one count but fewer than ten. The chain joins TRBV7-9 to TRBJ1-1; unclear D gene. Germline lookup yields CDR1 SEHNR and CDR2 FQNEAQ (reference sequence). V gave up 2 bases and J gave up 10 bases, with 11 bases separating them. The CDR3 totals 12 residues. CDR3 loop: CASSLLALGAFF. The CDR3 DNA follows: TGTGCCAGCAGCTTACTAGCCCTGGGAGCTTTCTTT.

A remark on this clonotype: A junction boundary mismatches the germline segment, possibly from a read error. The chain employs TRBV11-2 and TRBJ1-6; TRBD1 is a possible D gene (5 bases). This CDR3 contains 16 residues. Germline values: CDR1 SGHAT, CDR2 FQNNGV. CDR3 in DNA: TGTGCCAGCAGCCCCGGGACGGATATTTACAATTCTCCCCTCCACTTT. Translation: CASSPGTDIYNSPLHF.

This clonotype occurred many times. The CDR3 is CASSKVGFEAFF. The CDR3 DNA reads TGTGCCAGTAGTAAAGTAGGGTTTGAAGCTTTCTTT. The V call is TRBV19, the J call TRBJ1-1; no reliable D call. The V end lost 4 bases, the J end lost 7 bases, and 10 bases lay between the germline ends. CDR3 length: 12 amino acids. The germline V gene encodes CDR1 LNHDA and CDR2 SQIVND (reference sequence).

The sample holds a few counts of this clonotype. The rearrangement links TRBV6-6 to TRBJ2-4; maybe TRBD2 (7 bases). V shed 5 bases and J shed 6 bases, with 20 bases lying between them. The CDR3 covers 16 residues. The germline V gene has CDR1 MNHNY and CDR2 SVGAGI (reference sequence). CDR3 coding DNA: TGTGCCAGCAGTCCCCTTGGGGAGGGGGAAGGAAACATTCAGTACTTC. It encodes CASSPLGEGEGNIQYF.

The chain couples TRBV12-3 or TRBV12-4 to TRBJ2-3; D not certain. The CDR3 spans 14 residues. V was shortened by 5 bases and J by 3 bases, with 12 bases between the two germline ends. This CDR3 is CASSPRWATDTQYF. The CDR3 nucleotides read TGTGCCAGCAGTCCGAGGTGGGCTACAGATACGCAGTATTTT.

This clonotype was seen only a few times. The chain is built from TRBV9 and TRBJ2-5; D may be TRBD2 (5 bases). Germline V gene lookup returns CDR1 SGDLS and CDR2 YYNGEE. Trimming left V 1 base short and J 2 bases short, with 9 bases between. There are 14 residues in the CDR3. CDR3 nucleotides: TGTGCCAGCAGCGTATTTGGACTTCAAGAGACCCAGTACTTC. Its translation: CASSVFGLQETQYF.

The chain combines TRBV27 with TRBJ2-3; 11 bases map to TRBD2. J lost 7 bases, V lost 7 bases, and 10 bases had no gene match. In germline, CDR1 is MNHEY, CDR2 SMNVEV (reference sequence). The CDR3 is 15 residues long. For the CDR3, the DNA is TGTGCCAGCATCCAATCGACTAGCGGGGTGTATACGCAGTATTTT. This encodes CASIQSTSGVYTQYF.

On this clonotype itself: At one boundary the junction diverges from the germline segment, which might be a read error. The chain recombines TRBV29-1 with TRBJ2-5; possibly TRBD1 for D (6 bases). Per germline, CDR1 SQVTM and CDR2 ANQGSEA. The CDR3 spans 12 residues. CDR3 in DNA: TGCAGCATTGAATTGGGACAAGAGGCCCAGTACTTC. This gives the protein CSIELGQEAQYF.

As concerns this clonotype: One end of the junction does not line up with germline, which may come from a read error. The chain combines TRBV11-2 with TRBJ2-7; tentatively, D is TRBD1 or TRBD2 (5 bases each). Germline V gives CDR1 SGHAT, CDR2 FQNNGV. This CDR3 comprises 16 residues. In DNA, the CDR3 is TGTGCCCGCAGCCCCACAACGGGGCAAGCCTCCTACGAGCAGTACTTC. Its protein product is CARSPTTGQASYEQYF.

This clonotype has ten or more counts. V and J are TRBV7-2 and TRBJ1-1; D remains ambiguous. CDR3 length: 12 residues. The V gene's germline CDR1 is SGHTA and CDR2 FQGNSA. Trimming took 0 bases from V and 9 from J, leaving 8 bases between them. The chain's CDR3 is CASSLADLKAFF. DNA for the CDR3: TGTGCCAGCAGCTTAGCAGACCTTAAAGCTTTCTTT.